This TCR beta chain is drawn from a study of ipilimumab plus nivolumab after autologous stem cell transplantation. Study-level background: Myeloma patients were high-risk transplant-naive or relapsed within 3 years of first autologous transplant.

As for this clone: Its antigen is not known.

Trimming left V 3 bases short and J 3 bases short, with 8 bases between. Germline CDR1 is KGHSH and CDR2 is LQKENI. The length of the CDR3 is 13 residues. The repertoire was sequenced with immunoSEQ multiplex PCR; TCRdb's copy has only in-frame clones and lacks some. In the table there are about 4,800 clones, about 70% of which are singletons. Findings of the study overall: Per the authors, repertoire, Treg and microbiota data justify further study.

Checkpoint therapy with ipilimumab 1 mg/kg began 14 to 28 days after transplant. Through week 26, nivolumab 3 mg/kg IV was given weeks 1, 4, 7, 10, then biweekly. The receptor was derived from a male donor with multiple myeloma. The material was PBMCs, obtained in a trial of ipilimumab plus nivolumab as post-transplant consolidation. The V and J genes are TRBV18 and TRBJ2-5; D not resolved. CDR3: CASSPGREETQYF. The DNA of the CDR3 is TGTGCCAGCTCACCCGGACGGGAAGAGACCCAGTACTTC.